This T cell receptor (beta chain) was captured in a study of vaccination and CD4 T cells after COVID-19. Study overall: Median time from COVID diagnosis to post-COVID sampling was about 100 days (35 to 161). Post-vaccine specimens were obtained a median roughly 70 days after dose two (range 14 to 241).

As to time point: late sampling 161 to 241 days after vaccination in a few convalescent patients. Treatment specified: 10-day PBMC culture with coronavirus spike peptide pools or control peptides (ViraFEST assay). About this clonotype itself: Its antigen is undetermined.

Sequencing of the DNA from cultured CD4+ T cells was carried out with the Oncomine TCR Beta short-read assay. TCRdb passed the PCR reads through MiXCR, listing each CDR3 protein once. This repertoire shows about 17,000 distinct CDR3 sequences, around 47% found once; its top ten account for 20% to 25%. V lost 6 bases and J lost 3; bases outside the gene matches: 11. From germline, CDR1 is MNHNS and CDR2 SASEGT. The CDR3 sequence is 18 residues long. The V call is TRBV6-1, the J call TRBJ2-3; 14 bases align to TRBD2. This clonotype was obtained from a human donor who had recovered from COVID-19. The sample was CD4+ T cells from blood, cultured in vitro, taken about 7 months after SARS-CoV-2 vaccination. CDR3 coding DNA: TGTGCCAGCAGGAAATCCGGGACTAGCGGGAGAGTAACAGATACGCAGTATTTT. It encodes CASRKSGTSGRVTDTQYF.